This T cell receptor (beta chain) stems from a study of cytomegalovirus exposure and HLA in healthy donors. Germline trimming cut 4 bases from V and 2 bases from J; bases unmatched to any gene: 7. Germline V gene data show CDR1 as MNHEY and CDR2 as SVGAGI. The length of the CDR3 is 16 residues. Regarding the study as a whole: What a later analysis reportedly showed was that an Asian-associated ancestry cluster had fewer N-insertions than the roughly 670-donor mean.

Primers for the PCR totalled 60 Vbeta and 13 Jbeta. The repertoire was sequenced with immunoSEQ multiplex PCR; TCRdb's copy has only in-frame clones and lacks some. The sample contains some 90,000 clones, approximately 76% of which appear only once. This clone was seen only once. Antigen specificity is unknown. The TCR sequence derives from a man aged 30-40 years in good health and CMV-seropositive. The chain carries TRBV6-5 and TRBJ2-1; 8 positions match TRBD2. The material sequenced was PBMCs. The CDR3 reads CASSSRTSKAYNEQFF. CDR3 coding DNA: TGTGCCAGCAGTTCTAGGACTAGCAAAGCCTACAATGAGCAGTTCTTC.